The 4 T cell receptor beta chains below were found in one sample sequenced in a study of control samples from healthy donors and cancer patients. The table came from immunoSEQ multiplex PCR; TCRdb's copy has only in-frame clones and leaves some out. Here the sample spans 120,000 or so clones, about 92% being singletons. The material sequenced was PBMCs. The origin of the receptors is a man of 80 years or more with head and neck cancer.

The V gene is TRBV15, the J gene TRBJ1-2, with 7 bases that match TRBD1. This CDR3 region has 15 residues. The V gene end was trimmed by 3 bases and the J gene end by 4 bases; junction bases not matched to a gene: 8. Germline CDR1 is LNHNV and CDR2 is YYDKDF (reference sequence). CDR3 in amino acids: CATSRRGGQPYGYTF. CDR3 nucleotide sequence: TGTGCCACCAGCAGGAGGGGGGGACAGCCCTATGGCTACACCTTC.

This chain connects TRBV4-1 to TRBJ2-5; D is uncertain. The CDR3 contains 13 residues. Germline V lookup: CDR1 MGHRA, CDR2 YSYEKL. The V end lost 1 base, the J end lost 5 bases, and 8 bases lay between the germline ends. The CDR3 reads CASSQVVSETQYF. As DNA, the CDR3 is TGCGCCAGCAGCCAAGTTGTCTCGGAGACCCAGTACTTC.

The chain couples TRBV6-6 to TRBJ1-1; no firm D call. CDR1 is MNHNY and CDR2 is SVGAGI in the germline V gene (reference sequence). The V gene lost 2 bases and the J gene lost 11 bases, with 3 bases spanning the gap. The CDR3 spans 9 residues. The CDR3 loop is CASSYGAFF. As DNA, the CDR3 is TGTGCCAGCAGTTACGGGGCTTTCTTT.

CDR3 sequence reads: CASKALSIAKNIQYF. The CDR3 DNA sequence: TGTGCCAGCAAGGCCCTAAGCATAGCCAAAAACATTCAGTACTTC. This chain links TRBV27 with TRBJ2-4; no firm D call. Germline V gene lookup returns CDR1 MNHEY and CDR2 SMNVEV (reference sequence). The CDR3 is 15 residues long. With 7 bases removed from V and 0 bases from J, the gap between germline ends came to 13 bases.